This T cell receptor beta chain is drawn from a study of vaccination effects on CD4 cells after COVID-19. Data came from immunoSEQ multiplex PCR; TCRdb stores just in-frame clones and leaves some out. The sample records more than 9,000 clones, roughly 71% being singletons. Ahead of sequencing, the ViraFEST assay grew antigen-specific CD4+ T cells using viral peptide pools. Isolation of CD4+ T cells took place after around 10 days of culture. Two doses of BNT162b2 or mRNA-1273 vaccine were administered to participants. For this clone: The antigen is undetermined.

Trimming took 4 bases from V and 1 from J, leaving 7 bases between them. Looked up from germline, CDR1 is LGHDT and CDR2 is YNNKEL (reference sequence). CDR3 size: 13 residues. The rearrangement joins TRBV3-1 (or the pseudogene TRBV3-2) to TRBJ1-1; D call uncertain. The specimen comprised CD4+ T cells from PBMCs cultured with SARS-CoV-2 spike peptides, sampled after COVID-19 vaccination. This clonotype was obtained from a human donor who received a COVID-19 vaccine. The CDR3: CASSPPGNTEAFF. Written as DNA, the CDR3 is TGTGCCAGCAGCCCCCCAGGGAACACTGAAGCTTTCTTT.